These 3 T cell receptor beta chains share one sample of origin, sequenced in a study of lymphopenia after photon versus proton radiotherapy. Method: immunoSEQ multiplex PCR; TCRdb's copy keeps in-frame clones and lacks some. Of 25,000 to 35,000 clones in the sample, about 90% were seen once. Sample: peripheral blood, taken from a patient treated with photon-based radiotherapy. These receptors all stem from a woman aged 50 to 60 with pancreatic cancer.

The rearrangement uses TRBV6-4 and TRBJ2-3; TRBD2 matches at 7 bases. The junction had 2 bases not matched to a gene; V was cut back by 5 bases and J by 0 bases. This CDR3 spans 14 amino acids. Germline loops: CDR1 MRHNA, CDR2 SNTAGT. The CDR3: CASSSGDSTDTQYF. The CDR3 bases are TGTGCCAGCAGTAGCGGGGACAGCACAGATACGCAGTATTTT.

The gene calls are TRBV6-5 and TRBJ1-1; TRBD1 is a possible D gene (5 bases). The length of the CDR3 is 15 residues. Germline V lookup: CDR1 MNHEY, CDR2 SVGAGI. Trimming cost V 0 bases and J 11 bases, with 19 bases left between them. In DNA, the CDR3 is TGTGCCAGCAGTTACTCGAGGGACCCCCATCAGGTGGCTTTCTTT. It codes for CASSYSRDPHQVAFF.

The rearrangement uses TRBV6-1 and TRBJ1-3, with TRBD1 as a possible D gene (5 bases). Trimming pared 5 bases from V and 2 bases from J, leaving 10 bases between. Per germline, CDR1 MNHNS and CDR2 SASEGT. The CDR3 has 14 amino acids. The CDR3 loop is CASSNQGPGNTIYF. The CDR3 nucleotides are TGTGCCAGCAGTAATCAGGGACCTGGAAACACCATATATTTT.